This is a list of T cell receptor beta chains from one sample in a study of beta chain features in type 1 diabetes. TCRdb's copy holds only in-frame clones and misses some; the assay was immunoSEQ multiplex PCR. The profile covers 200,000 to 250,000 clones, with 68% appearing a single time and almost 0.055% taken by the ten largest. Specimen: naive CD4+ T cells from blood. The receptors were gathered from a man under 40 in good health. Each CDR3 is given with its conserved first and last residue. Fields, in order: J gene, V gene, CDR3 protein.

>TRBJ2-1|TRBV29-1
CSVEGTGAYNEQFF
>TRBJ2-3|TRBV29-1
CSSGEVRGDTQYF
>TRBJ2-6|TRBV5-1
CASSSRSDIFSGANVLTF
>TRBJ2-3|TRBV29-1
CSGGSRRRFTDTQYF
>TRBJ1-1|TRBV9
CASTLWEGPMNTEAFF
>TRBJ1-5|TRBV30
CAWSPMTGLYQPQHF
>TRBJ2-5|TRBV7-2
CASSRLAGETQYF
>TRBJ2-3|TRBV30
CAWSVPGGADTQYF
>TRBJ1-2|TRBV30
CAWSGTPYGYTF
>TRBJ2-3|TRBV18
CASSPSPFEDTQYF
>TRBJ1-1|TRBV30
CAWSIGPQKEAFF
>TRBJ1-5|TRBV30
CAWSEDLEQPQHF
>TRBJ2-3|TRBV9
CASSVDTSPSTDTQYF
>TRBJ2-2|TRBV14
CASSSGFNTGELFF
>TRBJ2-2|TRBV11-2
CASSRDRGDTGELFF
>TRBJ1-2|TRBV29-1
CSVDGLGTDNYGYTF
>TRBJ1-5|TRBV15
CATSRAITRNPNQPQHF
>TRBJ2-7|TRBV25-1
CASSESNRFYEQYF
>TRBJ2-5|TRBV30
CAWSRSGQETQYF
>TRBJ2-6|TRBV5-1
CASSLDGLGANVLTF
>TRBJ2-4|TRBV7-9
CASSLEGLGNIQYF